The table lists the clone carrying this T cell receptor (beta chain) with a few counts. The target antigen is unknown. CDR1 SGHNT and CDR2 YYREEE come from the germline V gene (reference sequence). The CDR3 sequence is 15 residues long. With 4 bases removed from V and 2 bases from J, the gap between germline ends came to 13 bases. This record belongs to a study of cytomegalovirus exposure and HLA in healthy donors. Study findings and constraints: A later analysis revealed that TCR association rates differed between HLA loci, peaking at DRB1 and bottoming out at HLA-C.

This PCR relied on a set of 60 Vbeta primers and 13 Jbeta primers. Only in-frame clones appear in the TCRdb table, and some are missing; sequencing was by immunoSEQ multiplex PCR. Of fewer than 90,000 clones listed, around four fifths are singletons. The TCR comes from a human donor in good health. The V call is TRBV5-4, the J call TRBJ2-1; a possible D gene is TRBD2 (6 bases). Sequencing was carried out using PBMCs. The CDR3 reads CASSSAGTPYNEQFF. In DNA, the CDR3 is TGTGCCAGCAGCAGTGCCGGGACTCCCTACAATGAGCAGTTCTTC.